A selection of T cell receptor beta chains follows, all from one sample in a study of early T cells in non-severe SARS-CoV-2 infection. TCRdb reprocessed the 5' RACE reads via MiXCR and lists one record per CDR3 protein. The data hold 70,000 to 80,000 distinct CDR3 sequences, with roughly 12% observed a single time. The sample in question was whole blood, obtained at baseline. The receptor set was obtained from an adult who was a healthcare worker with PCR-confirmed SARS-CoV-2 infection or an uninfected control (not recorded which). CDR3s leave out the opening cysteine and the closing phenylalanine or tryptophan.

J gene | V gene | CDR3 protein
TRBJ2-1 | TRBV11-2 | ASSSRDGSSYNEQF
TRBJ2-1 | TRBV11-2 | ASSLGLEWNEQF
TRBJ2-6 | TRBV3-1 | ASSQDLPHSGANVLT
TRBJ2-3 | TRBV11-3 | ASSESGDTQY
TRBJ2-4 | TRBV27 | ASSSNLRQGKNIQY
TRBJ2-7 | TRBV4-2 | ASSQGLDYEQY
TRBJ1-1 | TRBV28 | ASITGMNTEAF
TRBJ2-3 | TRBV14 | ASSHKTGADTQY
TRBJ1-1 | TRBV11-2 | ASSFSLGNTEAF
TRBJ2-1 | TRBV28 | ASSPRLGGLYNEQF
TRBJ1-3 | TRBV7-8 | ASSSPLPGQGIMAGNTIY
TRBJ2-2 | TRBV5-1 | ASSPPSTGELF
TRBJ1-3 | TRBV18 | ASSPGTGSHGNTIY
TRBJ2-2 | TRBV14 | ASSRWTGAPGELF
TRBJ1-6 | TRBV18 | ASSPGPSSYNSPLH
TRBJ2-7 | TRBV20-1 | SSQMGAYEQY
TRBJ2-7 | TRBV5-5 | ASSLAGIDEQY
TRBJ1-1 | TRBV10-1 | ASSDGVQNTEAF
TRBJ2-2 | TRBV20-1 | SARDMIAKPRTGELF
TRBJ2-3 | TRBV4-3 | ASSQERGTDTQY
TRBJ2-1 | TRBV6-5 | ASSYSWVEAYNEQF
TRBJ1-6 | TRBV2 | ASSRDPNSPLH
TRBJ2-7 | TRBV20-1 | SARDSVPAPFGEQY
TRBJ2-3 | TRBV29-1 | SVDEGGTDTQY
TRBJ2-1 | TRBV9 | ASSVAGSASLGNEQF
TRBJ1-3 | TRBV20-1 | SATNSGEKGNTIY
TRBJ2-5 | TRBV5-1 | ASSVQERGETQY
TRBJ1-5 | TRBV20-1 | SARAGEQPQH
TRBJ2-4 | TRBV18 | ASSPGQILAKNIQY
TRBJ2-3 | TRBV7-2 | ASSTAGTGHDTQY
TRBJ1-1 | TRBV6-6 | ASSPPGKLEAF
TRBJ1-1 | TRBV29-1 | SVGYGNTEAF
TRBJ2-7 | TRBV20-1 | SARGVAGGSSYEQY
TRBJ1-2 | TRBV18 | ASSPDRERGYT
TRBJ2-5 | TRBV9 | ASSRGQIQETQY
TRBJ2-7 | TRBV28 | ASSTPEMEQY
TRBJ1-2 | TRBV12-3/TRBV12-4 | ASSSYRESYT
TRBJ1-5 | TRBV6-1 | ASRELGQGGQPQH
TRBJ2-7 | TRBV6-1 | ASRMGGAYEQY
TRBJ1-1 | TRBV27 | ASSGRMNTEAF
TRBJ2-2 | TRBV19 | ASSIVFTGELF
TRBJ2-5 | TRBV25-1 | ASSPGGKGLQETQY
TRBJ1-4 | TRBV2 | ASSELTQGSSEKLF
TRBJ2-3 | TRBV2 | ASSLSGGPDTQY
TRBJ2-5 | TRBV6-2/TRBV6-3 | ASSQDFQETQY
TRBJ2-3 | TRBV11-2 | ASSLATGKVTDTQY
TRBJ2-7 | TRBV12-3/TRBV12-4 | ASSLAGVAYEQY
TRBJ2-1 | TRBV6-1 | ASSGILAGGKDEQF
TRBJ2-7 | TRBV10-3 | AISPAWGGTGNPYEQY
TRBJ1-6 | TRBV7-8 | ASSPPLH
TRBJ2-3 | TRBV20-1 | SARVVTSIDTQY
TRBJ2-7 | TRBV7-6 | ASSPGGSGRQY
TRBJ2-7 | TRBV11-2 | ASVRRGASYEQY